This entry lists 20 T cell receptor beta chains sequenced from one sample in a study of T cells in Graves' hyperthyroidism and ophthalmopathy. Amplified TCR beta CDR3 regions derived from RNA transcripts. The TCR CDR3 was amplified in a first-round RT-PCR using the HTBI primer set. TCRdb redid the calling of the multiplex PCR reads with MiXCR, one entry per CDR3 protein. The profile shows approximately 430,000 distinct CDR3 sequences, about 15% of them singletons. Sequencing was carried out using blood. The receptors were sampled from a woman aged 18-29 years with Graves' hyperthyroidism.

Here the CDR3 DNA reads TGCAGCGTTGAGGGACTAGCGGGCCGGAATGAGCAGTTCTTC. This sequence encodes CSVEGLAGRNEQFF. V and J are TRBV29-1 and TRBJ2-1, with 12 bases fitting TRBD2. The trim removed 3 bases at V and 7 bases at J, leaving 4 bases unmatched. Germline loops: CDR1 SQVTM, CDR2 ANQGSEA. CDR3 length: 14 residues.

This clonotype came up many times. The chain employs TRBV7-9 and TRBJ1-3, with unresolved D. CDR1 SEHNR and CDR2 FQNEAQ come from the germline V gene (reference sequence). The CDR3 runs to 12 residues. V was cut by 3 bases and J by 9 bases, with 9 bases left in between. The CDR3 DNA reads as TGTGCCAGCAGCTTTGACACTTCCACCATATATTTT. It codes for CASSFDTSTIYF. The entire variable domain, with the rest obtained from reference TRBV7-9 and TRBJ1-3, is as follows: DTGVSQNPRHKITKRGQNVTFRCDPISEHNRLYWYRQTLGQGPEFLTYFQNEAQLEKSRLLSDRFSAERPKGSFSTLEIQRTEQGDSAMYLCASSFDTSTIYFGEGSWLTVV.

The sample holds many counts of this clonotype. This rearrangement joins TRBV28 to TRBJ2-7; 9 nucleotides agree with TRBD1. Germline assignment: CDR1 MDHEN and CDR2 SYDVKM. V was pared by 5 bases and J by 7 bases, with 9 bases of the junction left unmatched. The CDR3 loop spans 14 amino acids. In nucleotides, the CDR3 is TGTGCCAGCAGTCCCGACAGGGGGTTCTTAGAGCAGTACTTC. Translated, it gives CASSPDRGFLEQYF.

This clonotype was seen many times. The chain carries TRBV11-3 and TRBJ2-6; 8 bases map to TRBD1. The CDR3 extends over 17 amino acids. V shed 5 bases and J 0 bases; nucleotides not matched to a gene: 6. Germline-derived CDR1 and CDR2 are SGHNT and YENEEA. For the CDR3, the DNA is TGTGCCAGCAGCACGGACAGGGATGTCTCTGGGGCCAACGTCCTGACTTTC. Protein: CASSTDRDVSGANVLTF.

The genes are TRBV2 and TRBJ1-2; D is ambiguous. Germline V CDR1 and CDR2: SNHLY, FYNNEI. Trimming cost V 2 bases and J 7 bases, with 8 bases left between them. This CDR3 is built from 12 residues. CDR3 residues: CASSEFGPGYTF. DNA of the CDR3: TGTGCCAGCAGTGAATTTGGGCCTGGCTACACCTTC. Full variable domain (missing parts from reference TRBV2 and TRBJ1-2): EPEVTQTPSHQVTQMGQEVILRCVPISNHLYFYWYRQILGQKVEFLVSFYNNEISEKSEIFDDQFSVERPDGSNFTLKIRSTKLEDSAMYFCASSEFGPGYTFGSGTRLTVV.

The table lists this clonotype with a few counts. The chain couples TRBV5-1 to TRBJ2-5; no clear D. The CDR3 has 13 amino acids. Trimming took 2 bases from V and 5 from J, leaving 10 bases between them. Germline V gene sequence: CDR1 SGHRS, CDR2 YFSETQ. CDR3 nucleotides: TGCGCCAGCAGCTTCACTCCTGGGGAGACCCAGTACTTC. It translates to CASSFTPGETQYF.

This clonotype was seen repeatedly, ten times or more. V gene TRBV5-1 combines with J gene TRBJ2-3; unclear D gene. This CDR3 is built from 16 residues. Between the trimmed V and J ends, which lost 0 bases and 5 bases, there was a span of 16 bases. From germline, CDR1 is SGHRS and CDR2 YFSETQ. The CDR3 loop is CASSLGAAISGDTQYF. In DNA form, the CDR3 reads TGCGCCAGCAGCTTGGGGGCCGCCATCTCGGGAGATACGCAGTATTTT.

This clonotype has more than one count but fewer than ten. The chain employs TRBV10-2 and TRBJ2-5; D is possibly TRBD1 or TRBD2 (7 bases each). This CDR3 has 14 residues. Germline V gene lookup returns CDR1 WSHSY and CDR2 SAAADI. The V gene lost 6 bases and the J gene lost 1 base, with 12 bases spanning the gap. The CDR3 here is CASRPRGGQETQYF. The CDR3 DNA is TGCGCCAGCAGGCCCAGGGGGGGCCAAGAGACCCAGTACTTC.

This clonotype was recorded many times. The rearrangement joins TRBV12-3 or TRBV12-4 to TRBJ1-5, with D perhaps TRBD1 (6 bases). The CDR3 extends over 16 amino acids. V was cut by 1 base and J by 4 bases, with 14 bases left in between. CDR3 region: CASSLGGRGSNQPQHF. CDR3 DNA sequence: TGTGCCAGCAGTTTAGGTGGTAGGGGGAGTAATCAGCCCCAGCATTTT.

This clonotype was recorded many times. V is TRBV12-3 or TRBV12-4 and J is TRBJ2-5; D is perhaps TRBD2 (7 bases). The CDR3 loop spans 14 amino acids. V was pared by 5 bases and J by 5 bases, with 15 bases between. CDR3: CASSPGTGGETQYF. In DNA form, the CDR3 reads TGTGCCAGCAGTCCCGGGACGGGGGGCGAGACCCAGTACTTC.

This clonotype was counted at least ten times. V gene TRBV2 combines with J gene TRBJ1-6; the D gene is possibly TRBD1 (6 bases). The V gene lost 2 bases and the J gene lost 9 bases, with 14 bases spanning the gap. CDR1 and CDR2 (germline): SNHLY, FYNNEI. The length of the CDR3 is 15 residues. The CDR3 spells CASSEFGGPGSPLHF. The CDR3, as DNA: TGTGCCAGCAGTGAATTTGGGGGGCCTGGTTCACCCCTCCACTTT.

The gene calls are TRBV6-1 and TRBJ2-1, with D perhaps matching TRBD1 or TRBD2 (5 bases each). The germline V gene encodes CDR1 MNHNS and CDR2 SASEGT. This CDR3 contains 12 residues. The V end lost 6 bases, the J end lost 7 bases, and 10 bases lay between the germline ends. The chain's CDR3 is CASRRGFNEQFF. Here the CDR3 DNA reads TGTGCCAGCAGGAGGGGTTTTAATGAGCAGTTCTTC.

This clonotype came up many times. The V gene is TRBV5-1, the J gene TRBJ2-1, with TRBD1 matching 10 bases. The CDR3 is 16 amino acids. Losses at the gene ends were 0 bases for V and 7 bases for J; bases not matched to a gene: 7. Germline lookup yields CDR1 SGHRS and CDR2 YFSETQ. For the CDR3, the DNA is TGCGCCAGCAGCTTGGACGGGACAGGGGTTTGGAATGAGCAGTTCTTC. As protein: CASSLDGTGVWNEQFF.

This clonotype came up many times. V is TRBV5-1 and J is TRBJ2-7; the D is unclear. Trimming took off 4 bases at V and 0 bases at J, with 11 bases between the two ends. The CDR3 contains 14 residues. Germline V gene data show CDR1 as SGHRS and CDR2 as YFSETQ. The CDR3 DNA reads TGCGCCAGCAGCCTCGGCCCTAGCTCCTACGAGCAGTACTTC. The encoded protein is CASSLGPSSYEQYF.

The table lists this clonotype with a few counts. The chain is built from TRBV3-1 and TRBJ2-7; 7 positions agree with TRBD2. This CDR3 has 15 residues. Germline V gives CDR1 LGHDT, CDR2 YNNKEL (reference sequence). Trimming took 4 bases from V and 4 from J; bases not matched to a gene: 10. CDR3 sequence reads: CASSRAFAGVYEQYF. CDR3 DNA: TGTGCCAGCAGCCGTGCCTTCGCGGGAGTATACGAGCAGTACTTC.

This clonotype was picked up many times. One end of the junction does not line up with germline, which may come from a read error. The chain carries TRBV25-1 and TRBJ2-7; 9 positions agree with TRBD1. The CDR3 length is 16 residues. Germline V lookup: CDR1 MGHDK, CDR2 SYGVNS. The CDR3 sequence: CASPGQGFLGKREPYF. The CDR3 nucleotides are TGTGCCAGCCCGGGACAGGGATTTCTCGGCAAGAGGGAGCCGTACTTC.

With regard to this clonotype: It may be a read error: a sequence one base away is much more abundant. The chain carries TRBV30 and TRBJ2-7, with D hard to call. This CDR3 is 11 amino acids long. Trimming took off 5 bases at V and 5 bases at J, with 10 bases between the two ends. Germline assignment: CDR1 GTSNPN and CDR2 SVGIG (reference sequence). CDR3 loop: CAWGGADEQYF. The CDR3 region has the DNA TGTGCCTGGGGTGGCGCGGACGAGCAGTACTTC.

This clonotype was seen many times. The chain joins TRBV24-1 to TRBJ2-1; 8 nucleotides line up with TRBD2. Germline CDR1 and CDR2: KGHDR and SFDVKD. The CDR3 has 17 residues. V shed 0 bases, J shed 4 bases, and the junction held 7 bases outside the gene matches. The CDR3 DNA follows: TGTGCCACCAGTGATTTGCAAGGAGCGGGAGCGTACAATGAGCAGTTCTTC. It codes for CATSDLQGAGAYNEQFF.

This clonotype was detected many times. V and J are TRBV12-3 or TRBV12-4 and TRBJ1-2, with D hard to call. The CDR3 spans 13 residues. Trimming cost V 7 bases and J 3 bases, with 12 bases left between them. Written as DNA, the CDR3 is TGTGCCAGCACCCGCCCAGGCCACTATGGCTACACCTTC. This sequence encodes CASTRPGHYGYTF.

Note on this clonotype: This may be a read error, as it is one base from a much larger clone. The chain joins TRBV10-3 to TRBJ1-1; no clear D gene. The ends were cut back, 2 bases at V and 4 bases at J, with 14 bases in the middle. Germline lookup yields CDR1 ENHRY and CDR2 SYGVKD. This CDR3 is 15 amino acids long. CDR3 in amino acids: CAISESPSMSTEAFF. CDR3 sequence (DNA): TGTGCCATCAGTGAGAGCCCTTCGATGAGCACTGAAGCTTTCTTT.